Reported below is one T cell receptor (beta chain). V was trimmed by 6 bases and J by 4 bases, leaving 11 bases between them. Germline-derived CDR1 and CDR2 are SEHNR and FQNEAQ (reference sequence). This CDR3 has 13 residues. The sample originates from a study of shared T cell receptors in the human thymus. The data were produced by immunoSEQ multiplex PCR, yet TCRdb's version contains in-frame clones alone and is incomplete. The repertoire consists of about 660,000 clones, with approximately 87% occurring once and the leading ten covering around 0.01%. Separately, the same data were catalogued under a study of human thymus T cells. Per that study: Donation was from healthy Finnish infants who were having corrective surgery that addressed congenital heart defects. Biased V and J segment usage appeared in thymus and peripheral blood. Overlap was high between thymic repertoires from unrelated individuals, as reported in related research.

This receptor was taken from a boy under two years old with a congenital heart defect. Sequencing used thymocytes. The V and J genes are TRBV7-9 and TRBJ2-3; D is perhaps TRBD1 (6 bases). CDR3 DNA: TGTGCCAGCAGACGAGGGGGTTCAGATACGCAGTATTTT. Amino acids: CASRRGGSDTQYF.